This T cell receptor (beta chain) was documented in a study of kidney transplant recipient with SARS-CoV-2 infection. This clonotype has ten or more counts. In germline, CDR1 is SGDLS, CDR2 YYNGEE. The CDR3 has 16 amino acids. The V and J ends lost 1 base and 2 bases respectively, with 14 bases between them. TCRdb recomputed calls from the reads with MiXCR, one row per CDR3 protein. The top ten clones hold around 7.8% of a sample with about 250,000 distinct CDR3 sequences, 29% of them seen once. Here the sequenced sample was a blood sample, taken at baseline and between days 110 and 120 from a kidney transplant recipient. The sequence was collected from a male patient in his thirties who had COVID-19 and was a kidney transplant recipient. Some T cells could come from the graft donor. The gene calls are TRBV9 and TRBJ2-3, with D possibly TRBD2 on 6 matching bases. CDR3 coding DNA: TGTGCCAGCAGCGTACTAGGGACTGACTTCACAGATACGCAGTATTTT. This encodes CASSVLGTDFTDTQYF.